This TCR beta chain was identified during a study of cytomegalovirus exposure and HLA in healthy donors. The CDR3 length is 15 residues. CDR1 is MDHEN, CDR2 SYDVKM, per germline. The V gene end was trimmed by 3 bases and the J gene end by 4 bases; junction bases not matched to a gene: 3. Use of 60 Vbeta and 13 Jbeta primers characterized the PCR. Only in-frame clones appear in the TCRdb table, and some are missing; sequencing was by immunoSEQ multiplex PCR. Of some 140,000 clones in the sample, approximately 62% are singletons; the top ten hold approximately 1.6%. Unrecorded immune exposures were likely, despite nominal health at sampling.

The sequencing sample was made of PBMCs. This TCR came from a human donor in good health. V is TRBV28 and J is TRBJ2-2, with TRBD2 matching 9 bases. CDR3 coding DNA: TGTGCCAGCAGTTTGTCTAGCGGGACCACCGGGGAGCTGTTTTTT. Its translation: CASSLSSGTTGELFF.